This TCR beta chain is drawn from a study of blood T cell repertoires in COVID-19. Study context: COVID-19 samples from acute and convalescent phases originated in the United States, Italy and Spain. The cDNA or gDNA used as material had been derived from T cells, B-cell-depleted T cells, or PBMCs.

The CDR3 length is 14 residues. The germline gives CDR1 KGHSH, CDR2 LQKENI. The V and J ends lost 0 bases and 3 bases respectively, with 6 bases between them. Method: immunoSEQ multiplex PCR; TCRdb's copy keeps in-frame clones and lacks some. The table has about 200,000 clones, around 80% seen once. This chain joins TRBV18 and TRBJ1-3; no clear D gene. Sequenced material: peripheral blood. The receptor was isolated from a human donor with acute or convalescent COVID-19. The donor label of this sample is uncertain. CDR3: CASSPPPGGNTIYF. The CDR3 nucleotides read TGTGCCAGCTCACCACCCCCGGGTGGAAACACCATATATTTT.